Listed below are T cell receptor beta chains from one sample, sequenced in a study of identifying expanded T cells in peripheral blood. TCRdb's copy holds only in-frame clones and misses some; the assay was immunoSEQ multiplex PCR. The sample has around 120,000 clones; approximately 90% are singletons. Sequencing used blood. These TCRs come from a person aged 18 to 70 in good health. The CDR3 runs from the conserved cysteine through the conserved F or W. The D gene is left open where the match is weak. Only some rows state a clone size, as once, few, many or a class for expanded clones.

V gene	J gene	clone size	D gene	CDR3 DNA	CDR3 protein
TRBV5-6	TRBJ2-5	-	-	TGTGCCAGCATCGACGGGACACTCCAAGAGACCCAGTACTTC	CASIDGTLQETQYF
TRBV7-2	TRBJ1-5	once	TRBD1	TGTGCCAGCAGGCCGGGACAGCAGAATCAGCCCCAGCATTTT	CASRPGQQNQPQHF
TRBV18	TRBJ1-4	-	-	TGTGCCAGCTCACAGGCGACGCGACGTCGGGGGTATGAAAAACTGTTTTTT	CASSQATRRRGYEKLFF
TRBV7-8	TRBJ2-5	-	-	TGTGCCAGCACCCCAGGGGTAGCACAAGAGACCCAGTACTTC	CASTPGVAQETQYF
TRBV9	TRBJ1-6	few	TRBD1	TGTGCCAGCAGCGCAGGACAGGGAACAAGACCCCTCCACTTT	CASSAGQGTRPLHF
TRBV19	TRBJ1-4	-	TRBD1	TGTGCCAGTAGTATCAGGGGGCGCAACGAAAAACTGTTTTTT	CASSIRGRNEKLFF
TRBV29-1	TRBJ2-5	-	TRBD2	TGCAGCGGCGGGGGGCAACAAGAGACCCAGTACTTC	CSGGGQQETQYF
TRBV7-6	TRBJ2-7	-	TRBD1	TGTGCCAGCAGCCGGACAGGGGCCTACGAGCAGTACTTC	CASSRTGAYEQYF
TRBV27	TRBJ1-5	-	-	TGTGCCAGCAGTTTATCTGGGGTCGCGGGTCAGCCCCAGCATTTT	CASSLSGVAGQPQHF
TRBV5-1	TRBJ1-4	once	-	TGCGCCAGCAGCTTGATGGGGATCATGTATGAAAAACTGTTTTTT	CASSLMGIMYEKLFF
TRBV2	TRBJ2-2	-	TRBD1	TGTGCCAGCAGTGACCAGACAGGGGCGAACACCGGGGAGCTGTTTTTT	CASSDQTGANTGELFF
TRBV11-2	TRBJ1-6	-	-	TGTGCCAGCAGCCTGGATTATGATTCACCCCTCCACTTT	CASSLDYDSPLHF
TRBV9	TRBJ1-5	-	-	TGTGCCGGGGGCAGGTGGAGAGGGGACTCTAGCAATCAGCCCCAGCATTTT	CAGGRWRGDSSNQPQHF
TRBV7-2	TRBJ2-7	-	-	TGTGCCAGCAGCTCCGGACAGTGGGACGAGCAGTACTTC	CASSSGQWDEQYF
TRBV7-2	TRBJ2-6	-	-	TGTGCCAGCAGCTCCTCTACCCCGGGGGCCAACGTCCTGACTTTC	CASSSSTPGANVLTF
TRBV4-3	TRBJ2-5	-	TRBD1	TGCGCCAGCAGCCTGGACAGGCAAGAGACCCAGTACTTC	CASSLDRQETQYF
TRBV27	TRBJ2-7	-	TRBD2	TGTGCCAGCAGTCCCGCCGGGGGGGGCGGCTACGAGCAGTACTTC	CASSPAGGGGYEQYF
TRBV18	TRBJ2-2	once	-	TGTGCCAGCTCACCACCGCATCCTAGCGGGGAGCTGTTTTTT	CASSPPHPSGELFF
TRBV2	TRBJ2-1	-	-	TGTGCCAGCAGTGAAGCTTACAGCTCCTACAATGAGCAGTTCTTC	CASSEAYSSYNEQFF
TRBV10-3	TRBJ1-4	-	-	TGTGCCATCAGCGCTCAAGTTGCAACTAATGAAAAACTGTTTTTT	CAISAQVATNEKLFF
TRBV27	TRBJ2-2	-	TRBD2	TGTGCCAGCAGCCCTTCCCTAGCGGTTCCGAACACCGGGGAGCTGTTTTTT	CASSPSLAVPNTGELFF
TRBV7-9	TRBJ1-2	-	-	TGTGCCAGCAGCCCGGGACGTTGGGATGGCTACACCTTC	CASSPGRWDGYTF
TRBV5-8	TRBJ2-2	-	-	TGTGCCAGCAGCACTACTAGCCAGGGCACCGGGGAGCTGTTTTTT	CASSTTSQGTGELFF
TRBV19	TRBJ1-1	once	TRBD1	TGTGCCAGTACCCCGGACAGGATGAACACTGAAGCTTTCTTT	CASTPDRMNTEAFF
TRBV2	TRBJ2-3	-	-	TGTGCCAGCAGCGCTCGAAGTGGGGAAGATACGCAGTATTTT	CASSARSGEDTQYF
TRBV13	TRBJ2-1	-	TRBD2	TGTGCCAGCAGCTTAGAAGCGGGGGGGCGAAATGAGCAGTTCTTC	CASSLEAGGRNEQFF
TRBV2	TRBJ1-4	-	-	TGTGCCAGCAGCATGTGGCCGAGTAGTCTGTTTTTT	CASSMWPSSLFF
TRBV5-1	TRBJ2-1	-	-	TGCGCCAGCAGCCGCCCGCCGACCTACAATGAGCAGTTCTTC	CASSRPPTYNEQFF
TRBV29-1	TRBJ1-4	-	-	TGCAGCGTTGAGGACAGATATAATGAAAAACTGTTTTTT	CSVEDRYNEKLFF
TRBV11-2	TRBJ2-7	-	-	TGTGCCAGCAGCTTAGGGCTGCGCTACGAGCAGTACTTC	CASSLGLRYEQYF
TRBV21-1	TRBJ2-3	-	-	TGTGCCAGCAGCAATGTATTATGGGGGAGGACAGATACGCAGTATTTT	CASSNVLWGRTDTQYF
TRBV4-3	TRBJ2-2	once	-	TGCGCCAGCAGCCGCACGGGGGCCGGGGAGCTGTTTTTT	CASSRTGAGELFF
TRBV10-2	TRBJ2-1	-	-	TGCGCCAGCAGTGACAAGGCATATGGCGTTGAGCAGTTCTTC	CASSDKAYGVEQFF
TRBV2	TRBJ2-5	-	-	TGTGCCAGCAGTGAAGGTTCGACCAGCCCTGCGGAGACCCAGTACTTC	CASSEGSTSPAETQYF
TRBV28	TRBJ2-6	-	-	TGTGCCAGCTGTAGCTCTGGGGCCAACGTCCTGACTTTC	CASCSSGANVLTF
TRBV7-9	TRBJ2-1	-	-	TGTGCCAGCACCGGGGGCGGGGGCTGGACTTACAATGAGCAGTTCTTC	CASTGGGGWTYNEQFF
TRBV18	TRBJ2-7	-	-	TGTGCCAGCTCACGAGGGGGTCAGGTCGGACAGTCCTACGAGCAGTACTTC	CASSRGGQVGQSYEQYF
TRBV18	TRBJ2-5	-	-	TGTGCCAGCTCACTTTTCTCCCCGGACGGACCACACCAAGAGACCCAGTACTTC	CASSLFSPDGPHQETQYF
TRBV7-6	TRBJ1-2	-	TRBD1	TGTGCCAGCAGCTTAGAACAGGGGCAAGACTACACCTTC	CASSLEQGQDYTF
TRBV19	TRBJ1-6	-	TRBD1	TGTGCCAGTCTTAGACAGGGCAATTCACCCCTCCACTTT	CASLRQGNSPLHF